This TCR beta chain was sequenced in a study of blood T cell repertoires in COVID-19. Study information: The United States, Italy and Spain provided the acute and convalescent COVID-19 samples. PBMCs, B-cell-depleted T cells, or T cells were the source of the cDNA or gDNA that made up the material.

Repertoires were generated with immunoSEQ multiplex PCR, while TCRdb's copy carries only in-frame clones and drops some. The table lists about 240,000 clones, about 82% of them singletons. Germline V gene data show CDR1 as SGDLS and CDR2 as YYNGEE. The CDR3 spans 15 residues. Trimming stripped 4 bases from V and 4 bases from J, with 15 bases between. The specimen was peripheral blood. V is TRBV9 and J is TRBJ2-1; TRBD2 might be the D (6 bases). The sequence was collected from a woman in her sixties or seventies with active or convalescent COVID-19. CDR3 nucleotides: TGTGCCAGCAGCTTAACCGGGAGTTCATACAATGAGCAGTTCTTC. As protein: CASSLTGSSYNEQFF.